Below, 10 T cell receptor beta chains from the same sample are listed, as sequenced in a study of Ad26.COV2.S vaccination and SARS-CoV-2 variants. Produced via immunoSEQ multiplex PCR; TCRdb's table is partial and in-frame only. The sample carries 300,000 to 400,000 clones, 92% recorded once. The source was peripheral blood, collected after recovery from COVID-19. Receptors originate from a human donor who had recovered from COVID-19.

The rearrangement uses TRBV27 and TRBJ1-1; 8 bases map to TRBD1. Germline V gene sequence: CDR1 MNHEY, CDR2 SMNVEV (reference sequence). V was clipped by 0 bases and J by 0 bases; unmatched bases: 0. This CDR3 is 15 amino acids long. CDR3 sequence (DNA): TGTGCCAGCAGTTTATCGACAGGGGTGAACACTGAAGCTTTCTTT. Translating it yields CASSLSTGVNTEAFF.

The CDR3 here is CASSDGQGNSPLHF. For the CDR3, the DNA is TGTGCCAGCAGTGACGGGCAGGGCAATTCACCCCTCCACTTT. The V and J genes are TRBV6-4 and TRBJ1-6, with TRBD1 as a possible D gene (5 bases). In germline, CDR1 is MRHNA, CDR2 SNTAGT. The V gene lost 2 bases and the J gene lost 7 bases, with 9 bases spanning the gap. This CDR3 is built from 14 residues.

V usage is TRBV5-1 and J usage is TRBJ1-1, with D tentatively TRBD1 (5 bases). V lost 1 base and J 5 bases, leaving 12 bases between the germline ends. The CDR3 is made up of 14 amino acids. Per the germline V gene, CDR1 is SGHRS and CDR2 is YFSETQ. CDR3 sequence reads: CASSLQGVRTEAFF. The CDR3 bases are TGCGCCAGCAGCTTGCAGGGAGTACGGACTGAAGCTTTCTTT.

The chain has TRBV2 and TRBJ2-2; D gene uncertain. Germline values: CDR1 SNHLY, CDR2 FYNNEI. The CDR3 is 13 amino acids. Trimming removed 7 bases at V and 0 bases at J, with 6 bases between. The CDR3 spells CASTRPNTGELFF. CDR3 DNA sequence: TGTGCCAGCACCAGACCGAACACCGGGGAGCTGTTTTTT.

The chain links TRBV3-1 (or the pseudogene TRBV3-2) to TRBJ2-7; D not certain. Trimming stripped 3 bases from V and 2 bases from J, with 5 bases between. Per germline, CDR1 LGHDT and CDR2 YNNKEL (reference sequence). The CDR3 contains 12 residues. CDR3 nucleotides: TGTGCCAGCAGCCATCCGCCCTACGAGCAGTACTTC. Translated, it gives CASSHPPYEQYF.

This clone came up once. The chain is built from TRBV29-1 and TRBJ1-2, with D possibly being TRBD1 (5 bases). Germline values: CDR1 SQVTM, CDR2 ANQGSEA. The CDR3 consists of 14 residues. The ends were cut back, 6 bases at V and 0 bases at J, with 14 bases in the middle. CDR3 sequence (DNA): TGCAGCGTCGCGGGACCGACTTCTAACTATGGCTACACCTTC. Translating it yields CSVAGPTSNYGYTF.

The rearrangement uses TRBV20-1 and TRBJ2-5; perhaps D is TRBD1 or TRBD2 (6 bases each). This CDR3 comprises 14 residues. The germline V and J ends were trimmed by 3 bases and 0 bases, with 11 bases remaining between them. Germline CDR1 reads DFQATT; CDR2 reads SNEGSKA (reference sequence). CDR3 in amino acids: CSASTGAHQETQYF. The CDR3 nucleotides are TGCAGTGCTAGTACGGGGGCGCACCAAGAGACCCAGTACTTC.

The chain carries TRBV29-1 and TRBJ2-1; 7 nucleotides match TRBD1. The trim removed 6 bases at V and 0 bases at J, leaving 5 bases unmatched. CDR3 length equals 14 residues. Germline V gene sequence: CDR1 SQVTM, CDR2 ANQGSEA. The CDR3 coding sequence is TGCAGCGTCAACAGGGGCGCCTCCTACAATGAGCAGTTCTTC. Protein product: CSVNRGASYNEQFF.

The chain has TRBV5-6 and TRBJ2-1, with D unresolved. The ends were cut back, 1 base at V and 3 bases at J, with 8 bases in the middle. The germline CDR1 and CDR2 sequences are SGHDT and YYEEEE. The CDR3 length is 14 residues. CDR3 residues: CASSLYSVYNEQFF. The CDR3 DNA sequence: TGTGCCAGCAGCTTGTACAGTGTCTACAATGAGCAGTTCTTC.

This clone was detected once. The rearrangement joins TRBV7-9 to TRBJ1-2; tentatively, D is TRBD1 (5 bases). V gave up 1 base and J gave up 5 bases, with 11 bases separating them. Germline loops: CDR1 SEHNR, CDR2 FQNEAQ (reference sequence). This CDR3 region has 14 residues. The CDR3 DNA reads as TGTGCCAGCAGCTTAGGTGCAGGGCCGTATGGCTACACCTTC. Residues: CASSLGAGPYGYTF.